This is a list of T cell receptor beta chains from one sample in a study of control samples from healthy donors and cancer patients. Clones were read by immunoSEQ multiplex PCR, and TCRdb kept only the in-frame ones, dropping some. Counted here are over 80,000 clones, 70% to 90% occurring once; the ten biggest clones make up 15% to 20%. The sample taken for sequencing was blood. These receptors were taken from a man aged 25 to 40 in good health. Each CDR3 is given with its conserved first and last residue. Not all rows give a size; the values are once, few, many and, for expanded clones, a class.

j_call,clone_size,cdr3_length,v_call,cdr3_aa
TRBJ2-2,few,17,TRBV4-2,CASSRSTSGGYTGELFF
TRBJ1-6,-,15,TRBV15,CATSRDWGTGTPLHF
TRBJ1-5,-,13,TRBV6-5,CASSYSSNQPQHF
TRBJ1-5,-,12,TRBV5-4,CAYEGPNQPQHF
TRBJ1-6,-,18,TRBV30,CAWSAQKITSSYNSPLHF
TRBJ2-3,once,15,TRBV6-6,CASQTPGLALDTQYF
TRBJ1-2,-,15,TRBV11-2,CASSPNPGRERSYTF
TRBJ1-4,-,15,TRBV28,CASNPGQGKNEKLFF
TRBJ2-7,-,15,TRBV5-6,CASSFQGGKSYEQYF
TRBJ1-5,-,14,TRBV30,CAWSLSQRGQPQHF
TRBJ2-5,-,13,TRBV7-9,CASSSTSGVTQYF
TRBJ1-1,-,13,TRBV20-1,CSASFGSNTEAFF
TRBJ2-5,-,15,TRBV7-6,CASSPSTGGLETQYF
TRBJ2-7,-,14,TRBV4-1,CASSQNRGLGEQYF
TRBJ1-3,-,15,TRBV5-5,CASSWTVSAGNTIYF
TRBJ1-5,-,16,TRBV7-2,CASSLSFGTFNQPQHF
TRBJ1-3,few,15,TRBV5-1,CASSLSYGSGNTIYF
TRBJ2-7,-,11,TRBV20-1,CSALTEYEQYF
TRBJ1-1,-,13,TRBV5-6,CASSLYSTGGVFF
TRBJ1-5,-,15,TRBV12-5,CASGLVVGGNQPQHF
TRBJ2-7,-,15,TRBV7-9,CASSFDGTGDYEQYF
TRBJ2-2,few,15,TRBV24-1,CATSDTTVNTGELFF
TRBJ2-7,few,14,TRBV3-1/TRBV3-2,CASSLGTGWYEQYF
TRBJ2-7,-,14,TRBV15,CATSTGGAGYEQYF
TRBJ2-1,-,17,TRBV11-2,CASSLYSQRGPYNEQFF
TRBJ2-1,-,15,TRBV5-4,CASSSPRGRDNEQFF
TRBJ2-7,medium-sized,14,TRBV6-2/TRBV6-3,CASSLGGASDEQYF
TRBJ2-7,-,13,TRBV6-5,CASGRDRVYEQYF
TRBJ2-2,-,14,TRBV5-8,CASSLGVNTGELFF
TRBJ2-2,once,17,TRBV7-9,CASSLTRTQGDTGELFF
TRBJ1-2,-,12,TRBV25-1,CASSEWGDGYTF
TRBJ2-7,-,15,TRBV4-1,CASSQQSPGGGEQYF
TRBJ1-1,-,16,TRBV18,CASSPFSGGVNTEAFF
TRBJ1-6,-,16,TRBV14,CASKLGTDFYNSPLHF
TRBJ2-5,-,14,TRBV11-3,CASSLDGTEETQYF
TRBJ2-4,-,11,TRBV3-1/TRBV3-2,CASSQSDAKYF
TRBJ1-1,few,14,TRBV3-1/TRBV3-2,CASSHTAGGTEAFF
TRBJ1-2,-,15,TRBV18,CASSPIVSPLDGYTF
TRBJ2-5,-,15,TRBV27,CASSLGGGPGKTQYF
TRBJ2-4,-,14,TRBV7-8,CASSLREGRNIQYF
TRBJ2-7,few,13,TRBV6-6,CASNKGREYEQYF
TRBJ1-1,-,14,TRBV4-2,CASSQDPRYTEAFF
TRBJ1-1,-,14,TRBV5-1,CASSLQTRNTEAFF
TRBJ2-7,-,14,TRBV5-4,CASSVTGTSYEQYF
TRBJ2-1,-,14,TRBV5-4,CASSPGLAYNEQFF
TRBJ1-3,-,16,TRBV6-6,CASSYRDRGTGNTIYF
TRBJ2-7,-,16,TRBV5-1,CASSLWRGTGSHEQYF
TRBJ1-5,-,17,TRBV10-2,CASSDPGQGTLNQPQHF
TRBJ2-1,-,17,TRBV7-9,CASIRPRGTGAYNEQFF
TRBJ1-1,-,13,TRBV11-2,CASSADAGGAAFF